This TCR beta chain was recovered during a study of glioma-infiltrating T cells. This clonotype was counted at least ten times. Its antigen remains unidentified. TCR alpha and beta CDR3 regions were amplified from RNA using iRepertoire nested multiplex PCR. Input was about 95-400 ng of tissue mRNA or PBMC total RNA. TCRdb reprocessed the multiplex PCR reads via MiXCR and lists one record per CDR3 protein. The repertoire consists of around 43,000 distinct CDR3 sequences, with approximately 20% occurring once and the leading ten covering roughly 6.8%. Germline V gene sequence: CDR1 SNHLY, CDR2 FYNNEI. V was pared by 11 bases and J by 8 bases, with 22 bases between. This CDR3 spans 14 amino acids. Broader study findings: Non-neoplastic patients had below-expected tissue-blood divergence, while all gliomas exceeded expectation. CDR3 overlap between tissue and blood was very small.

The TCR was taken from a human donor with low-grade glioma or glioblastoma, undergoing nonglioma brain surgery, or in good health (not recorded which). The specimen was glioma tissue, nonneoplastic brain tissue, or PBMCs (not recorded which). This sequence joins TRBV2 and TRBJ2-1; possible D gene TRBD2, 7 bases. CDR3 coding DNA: TGTGCCTCCGGGGATTGGGGGGGCCAGGATGAGCAGTTCTTC. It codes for CASGDWGGQDEQFF.